This record concerns one TCR beta chain sequence. Some clones are missing from TCRdb's copy, which holds only in-frame ones; the method was immunoSEQ multiplex PCR. This sample has over 450,000 clones, with 78% found just once. With V trimmed by 5 bases and J by 7 bases, 9 bases remained unmatched. Germline-derived CDR1 and CDR2 are LGHNA and YSLEER. CDR3 size: 15 residues. This sample is part of a study of shared T cell receptors in the human thymus. The sample was also reused in another study, on human thymus T cells. That study adds: The sample donors, healthy Finnish infants, were having corrective surgery for congenital heart defects. Resections obtained during corrective heart surgery supplied the thymus tissue. In thymic and blood repertoires alike, V and J usage looked biased. Thymic repertoires of unrelated individuals were reported in related research to overlap highly.

The gene calls are TRBV4-3 and TRBJ2-1; 9 nucleotides align to TRBD2. The origin of this receptor is a boy under two years old with a congenital heart defect. Sample: thymocytes. CDR3: CASSLGLAGRNEQFF. The CDR3 region has the DNA TGCGCCAGCAGCTTAGGTCTAGCGGGAAGGAATGAGCAGTTCTTC.